This entry describes one TCR beta chain. What it binds is not known. This specimen belongs to a study of cytomegalovirus exposure and HLA in healthy donors. Broader study findings: The authors listed 150 to 200 TCR beta chains as cytomegalovirus-associated. The tendency of first-cohort TCR clusters to co-occur in the roughly 110 validation repertoires was identified by a subsequent analysis. Rare sequences made up most TCRs, while some public TCRs were found in many donors.

Libraries were prepared by immunoSEQ multiplex PCR; TCRdb keeps only in-frame clonotypes and omits some of them. This table has 200,000 to 250,000 clones, around nine tenths appearing once. The roughly 120-subject validation cohort, separate from the roughly 670-subject first cohort, included the donors. Sequenced sample: PBMCs. The receptor comes from a woman between 18 and 29 years old in good health and CMV-seronegative.

As DNA, the CDR3 is TGTGCCAGCAGTCCCTGGGACACTCGAATTCCTACGAAGCAGTACTTC. It yields the protein CASSPWDTRIPTKQYF. J is TRBJ2-7 and V is TRBV28; tentatively, D is TRBD1 (6 bases). The germline V gene encodes CDR1 MDHEN and CDR2 SYDVKM. V shed 5 bases and J shed 8 bases, with 25 bases lying between them. The CDR3 is 16 amino acids. Together with reference TRBV28 and TRBJ2-7, the CDR3 gives the full variable domain: DVKVTQSSRYLVKRTGEKVFLECVQDMDHENMFWYRQDPGLGLRLIYFSYDVKMKEKGDIPEGYSVSREKKERFSLILESASTNQTSMYLCASSPWDTRIPTKQYFGPGTRLTVT.